These 10 T cell receptor beta chains were sequenced from one sample in a study of CD8 T cells in Susac syndrome. Reverse transcription used roughly 0.45 to 1 ug RNA and random hexamers. Using its own MiXCR run on the immunoSEQ multiplex PCR reads, TCRdb lists one record per CDR3 protein. The profile shows 130,000 or so distinct CDR3 sequences, 95% of them singletons. The sample taken for sequencing was CD4+ T cells from PBMCs. The receptors shown here come from a human donor with multiple sclerosis.

The V call is TRBV20-1, the J call TRBJ2-2; 7 nucleotides line up with TRBD2. The V gene's germline CDR1 is DFQATT and CDR2 SNEGSKA (reference sequence). The V and J ends lost 0 bases and 1 base, in that order; junction bases with no gene match: 5. This CDR3 is built from 16 residues. The CDR3 DNA is TGCAGTGCTAGAGATCTGGTAGCGGGGAACACCGGGGAGCTGTTTTTT. Translated, it gives CSARDLVAGNTGELFF.

This clonotype was seen only once. V usage is TRBV6-2 or TRBV6-3 and J usage is TRBJ2-5; D is ambiguous. The CDR3 has 15 amino acids. Trimming removed 6 bases at V and 5 bases at J, with 19 bases between. The germline V gene encodes CDR1 MNHEY and CDR2 SVGEGT. The CDR3 here is CASSDGASSRETQYF. The CDR3 coding sequence is TGTGCCAGCAGCGACGGAGCAAGCTCCCGGGAGACCCAGTACTTC.

The rearrangement uses TRBV5-4 and TRBJ2-7; D may be TRBD1 or TRBD2 (6 bases each). The CDR3 has 13 amino acids. Looked up from germline, CDR1 is SGHNT and CDR2 is YYREEE (reference sequence). V lost 0 bases, J lost 5 bases, and 9 bases lay in between. The CDR3 DNA reads TGTGCCAGCAGCTTGGTCGGGGGCCACGAGCAGTACTTC. Translation: CASSLVGGHEQYF.

V gene TRBV19 combines with J gene TRBJ1-1, with D tentatively TRBD1 (6 bases). This CDR3 has 13 amino acids. Per the germline V gene, CDR1 is LNHDA and CDR2 is SQIVND (reference sequence). Trimming took 9 bases from V and 4 from J, leaving 15 bases between them. The chain's CDR3 is CASQGRKGTEAFF. The CDR3 nucleotides are TGTGCCAGCCAGGGGAGAAAGGGCACTGAAGCTTTCTTT.

V usage is TRBV6-6 and J usage is TRBJ2-7, with 8 bases aligning to TRBD1. This CDR3 spans 13 amino acids. With 9 bases clipped from V and 0 bases from J, the junction kept 4 bases outside the gene matches. Looked up from germline, CDR1 is MNHNY and CDR2 is SVGAGI (reference sequence). This CDR3 reads CASLQGGSYEQYF. CDR3 in DNA: TGTGCCAGTCTACAGGGGGGCTCCTACGAGCAGTACTTC.

The chain uses TRBV3-1 and TRBJ2-3, with 9 bases that match TRBD1. This CDR3 is 16 amino acids long. V lost 4 bases to trimming and J lost 1 base; unmatched junction nucleotides: 6. Germline lookup yields CDR1 LGHDT and CDR2 YNNKEL (reference sequence). CDR3 residues: CASSPYGDRGTDTQYF. In DNA form, the CDR3 reads TGTGCCAGCAGCCCATACGGGGACAGGGGCACAGATACGCAGTATTTT.

The chain links TRBV28 to TRBJ2-1; D is undetermined. CDR3 length: 15 amino acids. In germline, CDR1 is MDHEN, CDR2 SYDVKM. Between the trimmed V and J ends, which lost 5 bases and 1 base, there was a span of 12 bases. The CDR3: CASSPPMGSYNEQFF. DNA for the CDR3: TGTGCCAGCAGTCCCCCAATGGGATCCTACAATGAGCAGTTCTTC. Using reference TRBV28 and TRBJ2-1 for the parts outside the CDR3, the full variable domain is DVKVTQSSRYLVKRTGEKVFLECVQDMDHENMFWYRQDPGLGLRLIYFSYDVKMKEKGDIPEGYSVSREKKERFSLILESASTNQTSMYLCASSPPMGSYNEQFFGPGTRLTVL.

The chain combines TRBV2 with TRBJ2-6; D uncertain. This CDR3 region has 14 residues. V was cut by 5 bases and J by 4 bases, with 9 bases left in between. Germline loops: CDR1 SNHLY, CDR2 FYNNEI. In nucleotides, the CDR3 is TGTGCCAGCAGTTTAGAGTCCGGGGCCAACGTCCTGACTTTC. Translated, it gives CASSLESGANVLTF.

The V and J genes are TRBV4-1 and TRBJ2-2, with 7 bases fitting TRBD1. The CDR3 contains 15 residues. The germline V gene has CDR1 MGHRA and CDR2 YSYEKL. J lost 8 bases, V lost 1 base, and 7 bases had no gene match. The CDR3: CASSQVGTAKGELFF. In nucleotides, the CDR3 is TGCGCCAGCAGCCAAGTGGGGACAGCGAAAGGGGAGCTGTTTTTT.

The chain carries TRBV6-5 and TRBJ2-7; D remains ambiguous. Trimming stripped 0 bases from V and 5 bases from J, with 8 bases between. CDR3 length: 13 amino acids. Germline V lookup: CDR1 MNHEY, CDR2 SVGAGI. The CDR3 spells CASSYSSWDEQYF. The CDR3 DNA is TGTGCCAGCAGTTACTCGAGCTGGGACGAGCAGTACTTC.